Below are 22 T cell receptor beta chains sequenced from a single sample in a study of T cells after yellow fever vaccination. MiXCR, applied by TCRdb to the 5' RACE reads, yields one record per CDR3 protein. In the table there are under 300,000 distinct CDR3 sequences, approximately 6.8% of which are singletons. Sequencing used CD4+ T cells sorted from PBMCs, obtained on the day of the yellow fever booster vaccination. These receptors were collected from a man aged 25 to 40 who received the YFV17D yellow fever vaccine.

The chain links TRBV6-6 to TRBJ2-7; D not certain. Germline V lookup: CDR1 MNHNY, CDR2 SVGAGI (reference sequence). This CDR3 spans 12 amino acids. Trimming shortened V by 6 bases and J by 4 bases, and 10 bases separated the two germline ends. As DNA, the CDR3 is TGTGCCAGCAGATCCCAGACATACGAGCAGTACTTC. It translates to CASRSQTYEQYF.

This clonotype was detected only a few times. This chain links TRBV5-1 with TRBJ2-7; the D gene is possibly TRBD2 (5 bases). The CDR3 runs to 13 residues. The V gene lost 1 base and the J gene lost 6 bases, with 11 bases spanning the gap. Germline-derived CDR1 and CDR2 are SGHRS and YFSETQ. The CDR3 DNA sequence: TGCGCCAGCAGCTTGCCCCACGGAGGCGAGCAGTACTTC. Amino acids: CASSLPHGGEQYF. Variable domain in full (rest from reference TRBV5-1 and TRBJ2-7): KAGVTQTPRYLIKTRGQQVTLSCSPISGHRSVSWYQQTPGQGLQFLFEYFSETQRNKGNFPGRFSGRQFSNSRSEMNVSTLELGDSALYLCASSLPHGGEQYFGPGTRLTVT.

V and J are TRBV19 and TRBJ2-3, with D tentatively TRBD2 (6 bases). Germline CDR1 reads LNHDA; CDR2 reads SQIVND (reference sequence). V was pared by 3 bases and J by 5 bases, with 21 bases between. The CDR3 runs to 17 residues. The CDR3 spells CASSILLAPRGGDTQYF. DNA of the CDR3: TGTGCCAGTAGTATTCTGCTAGCGCCAAGGGGTGGAGATACGCAGTATTTT.

This clonotype has only a few counts. The chain has TRBV7-3 and TRBJ2-1; 7 bases match TRBD2. This CDR3 comprises 15 residues. Germline CDR1 is SGHTA and CDR2 is FQGTGA. V dropped 2 bases and J dropped 4; count of bases not matched to a gene: 5. The CDR3 nucleotides read TGTGCCAGCAGCTTAGGGCGGGAGTGGTACAATGAGCAGTTCTTC. Protein product: CASSLGREWYNEQFF.

The table lists this clonotype with a few counts. The J gene is TRBJ2-7, the V gene TRBV12-3 or TRBV12-4; 7 bases line up with TRBD1. With 7 bases clipped from V and 5 bases from J, the junction kept 5 bases outside the gene matches. The CDR3 runs to 12 residues. The CDR3 DNA reads as TGTGCCAGCAAGGGGGCGCCGAACGAGCAGTACTTC. It translates to CASKGAPNEQYF.

This clonotype was seen a handful of times. The V and J genes are TRBV3-1 and TRBJ2-4; 11 nucleotides align to TRBD2. Trimming at V came to 2 bases and at J to 7 bases, leaving 4 bases not matched to a gene. Germline-derived CDR1 and CDR2 are LGHDT and YNNKEL (reference sequence). This CDR3 comprises 15 residues. The CDR3 bases are TGTGCCAGCAGCCAAACTAGCGGGAGTAGGAACATTCAGTACTTC. This sequence encodes CASSQTSGSRNIQYF. Together with reference TRBV3-1 and TRBJ2-4, the CDR3 gives the full variable domain: DTAVSQTPKYLVTQMGNDKSIKCEQNLGHDTMYWYKQDSKKFLKIMFSYNNKELIINETVPNRFSPKSPDKAHLNLHINSLELGDSAVYFCASSQTSGSRNIQYFGAGTRLSVL.

This clonotype appeared many times. The chain carries TRBV9 and TRBJ2-1; either TRBD1 or TRBD2 may fit D (5 bases each). V dropped 0 bases and J dropped 3 bases, with 13 bases sitting between them. Germline CDR1 and CDR2: SGDLS and YYNGEE. CDR3 length equals 16 residues. CDR3 nucleotides: TGTGCCAGCAGCGTAGGGCCGGGGCGGATCTACAATGAGCAGTTCTTC. The encoded protein is CASSVGPGRIYNEQFF.

This chain connects TRBV30 to TRBJ1-2; 8 nucleotides line up with TRBD1. The V segment lost 2 bases and the J segment 4 bases; nucleotides outside the gene matches: 6. Germline V gene data show CDR1 as GTSNPN and CDR2 as SVGIG (reference sequence). CDR3 length: 14 amino acids. CDR3 coding DNA: TGTGCCTGGAGTCCACAGGGGACAGGCTATGGCTACACCTTC. This codes for CAWSPQGTGYGYTF.

V is TRBV20-1 and J is TRBJ1-1; D not resolved. Germline CDR1 DFQATT, CDR2 SNEGSKA (reference sequence). The CDR3 is made up of 14 amino acids. The V end lost 6 bases, the J end lost 0 bases, and 14 bases lay between the germline ends. CDR3 nucleotides: TGCAGTGCCCTTCTGGACGGGGTGAACACTGAAGCTTTCTTT. This sequence encodes CSALLDGVNTEAFF.

This clonotype was found a few times. This chain connects TRBV20-1 to TRBJ2-4, with TRBD2 identical over 7 bases. J lost 9 bases, V lost 3 bases, and 14 bases had no gene match. Germline CDR1 DFQATT, CDR2 SNEGSKA (reference sequence). The CDR3 runs 15 residues. CDR3 loop: CSASLGGLVFGIQYF. CDR3 nucleotide sequence: TGCAGTGCTAGTTTAGGAGGACTAGTTTTTGGCATTCAGTACTTC.

This clonotype was detected many times. V gene TRBV5-1 combines with J gene TRBJ2-2, with D perhaps matching TRBD2 (5 bases). The germline V and J ends were trimmed by 0 bases and 7 bases, with 13 bases remaining between them. Germline V lookup: CDR1 SGHRS, CDR2 YFSETQ. This CDR3 is 15 amino acids long. CDR3 sequence (DNA): TGCGCCAGCAGCTTGGAGCTCCGGAGGATCGGGGAGCTGTTTTTT. It translates to CASSLELRRIGELFF.

This chain joins TRBV7-2 and TRBJ2-3; 10 positions agree with TRBD2. Germline V gene lookup returns CDR1 SGHTA and CDR2 FQGNSA. The CDR3 sequence is 17 residues long. The V segment lost 6 bases and the J segment 3 bases; nucleotides outside the gene matches: 12. The CDR3, as DNA: TGTGCCAGCAGGCGACAACCCCTAGCGGGAGTGACAGATACGCAGTATTTT. Residues: CASRRQPLAGVTDTQYF.

This clonotype was seen ten or more times. One end of the junction does not line up with germline, which may come from a read error. The chain employs TRBV6-5 and TRBJ2-2, with 8 positions matching TRBD2. In germline, CDR1 is MNHEY, CDR2 SVGAGI. CDR3 size: 13 residues. This CDR3 reads CASSYLSGGGLFF. The CDR3 DNA reads as TGTGCCAGCAGTTACCTTTCGGGGGGGGGGCTGTTTTTT.

A word on this clonotype: Its ends do not fully match the called genes, so a read error is possible. The J gene is TRBJ2-5, the V gene TRBV20-1; 8 bases match TRBD2. From germline, CDR1 is DFQATT and CDR2 SNEGSKA (reference sequence). The CDR3 sequence is 16 residues long. The CDR3 sequence is CCAAPTSGGRQETQYF. Written as DNA, the CDR3 is TGCTGTGCTGCCCCCACTAGCGGAGGAAGACAAGAGACCCAGTACTTC.

Only a few counts were recorded for this clonotype. This rearrangement joins TRBV20-1 to TRBJ2-6, with D possibly being TRBD1 or TRBD2 (6 bases each). Trimming took 1 base from V and 2 from J, leaving 12 bases between them. CDR1 DFQATT and CDR2 SNEGSKA come from the germline V gene (reference sequence). This CDR3 is built from 16 residues. The CDR3 bases are TGCAGTGCTAGAGCGGAGGGGGGTACTGGGGCCAACGTCCTGACTTTC. Translating gives CSARAEGGTGANVLTF.

V and J are TRBV5-1 and TRBJ1-3; no definite D call. The CDR3 sequence is 15 residues long. Germline CDR1 is SGHRS and CDR2 is YFSETQ. V lost 0 bases and J 0 bases, leaving 7 bases between the germline ends. This CDR3 is CASSLAEDSGNTIYF. CDR3 sequence (DNA): TGCGCCAGCAGCTTGGCGGAGGACTCTGGAAACACCATATATTTT.

At least ten counts were recorded for this clonotype. The J gene is TRBJ2-1, the V gene TRBV7-8, with D maybe TRBD2 (5 bases). The V end lost 8 bases, the J end lost 0 bases, and 14 bases lay between the germline ends. The CDR3 loop spans 15 amino acids. Looked up from germline, CDR1 is SGHVS and CDR2 is FQNEAQ. The CDR3 nucleotides are TGTGCCAGCCTGTCTAGCTTGGGCTCCTACAATGAGCAGTTCTTC. Residues: CASLSSLGSYNEQFF.

This clonotype has ten or more counts. The chain joins TRBV18 to TRBJ2-7; the D gene could be TRBD1 or TRBD2 (7 bases each). Trimming shortened V by 3 bases and J by 5 bases, and 14 bases separated the two germline ends. This CDR3 contains 14 residues. The germline CDR1 and CDR2 sequences are KGHSH and LQKENI. DNA of the CDR3: TGTGCCAGCTCACCCCGGGCAGGGGGGGACGAGCAGTACTTC. It specifies CASSPRAGGDEQYF.

This clonotype was recorded many times. This chain uses TRBV18 with TRBJ2-7; D may match TRBD1 or TRBD2 (5 bases each). This CDR3 is 13 amino acids long. Germline values: CDR1 KGHSH, CDR2 LQKENI. Trimming cost V 4 bases and J 3 bases, with 10 bases left between them. For the CDR3, the DNA is TGTGCCAGCTCACAGGGACCGATCTACGAGCAGTACTTC. Encoded protein: CASSQGPIYEQYF.

This clonotype came up many times. V usage is TRBV27 and J usage is TRBJ2-7; 7 positions match TRBD2. The germline V gene encodes CDR1 MNHEY and CDR2 SMNVEV (reference sequence). V shed 5 bases and J 2 bases; nucleotides not matched to a gene: 12. The CDR3 sequence is 16 residues long. The CDR3 reads CASSPPLTGGTYEQYF. The CDR3 DNA reads TGTGCCAGCAGTCCGCCGCTAACGGGAGGAACCTACGAGCAGTACTTC.

This clonotype was counted only a few times. The chain uses TRBV7-9 and TRBJ2-3; D gene ambiguous. V was clipped by 5 bases and J by 10 bases, with 16 bases between them. CDR1 and CDR2 (germline): SEHNR, FQNEAQ (reference sequence). The CDR3 contains 13 residues. The CDR3 is CASSPQSPYPQYF. The CDR3, as DNA: TGTGCCAGCAGCCCCCAGAGTCCCTATCCGCAGTATTTT.

CDR3 sequence reads: CSAREGVTGELFF. The DNA of the CDR3 is TGCAGTGCTAGGGAGGGGGTAACCGGGGAGCTGTTTTTT. The chain couples TRBV20-1 to TRBJ2-2; D may be TRBD1 or TRBD2 (6 bases each). V lost 3 bases, J lost 5 bases, and 10 bases lay in between. This CDR3 has 13 residues. CDR1 and CDR2 from the germline V gene are DFQATT and SNEGSKA (reference sequence).